Detailed here is one TCR beta chain. This receptor's antigen is unknown. Nothing much larger sits one base from this clone, and base qualities are not available. Library creation used the immunoSEQ multiplex PCR assay. The multiplex PCR relied on a mix of 60 forward primers for TCR Vbeta segments and 13 reverse primers for TCR Jbeta segments. A multiplex PCR assay on genomic DNA amplified the CDR3 region of rearranged TCR beta genes. Amplified TCR beta libraries were sequenced as 87-base-pair reads on the Illumina HiSeq System. Under the source paper's analysis protocol: A later analysis tallied approximately 87 million unique TCR beta chains across the 660 or so repertoires, and 10 million to 11 million of those chains were shared by two or more donors. To remove PCR and sequencing errors, raw reads were error-corrected and collapsed into unique sequences using a nearest-neighbor algorithm that merged closely related sequences. V, D and J gene segments were assigned by aligning CDR3 sequences to IMGT reference sequences. For a sequence to be retained, a match of at least six nucleotides was required to both a V gene segment and a J gene segment. A rearrangement was called productive if the CDR3 had no stop codons and remained in frame with V and J, and every other rearrangement was called non-productive. Following IMGT convention, CDR3 was defined as the stretch from the second conserved V-encoded cysteine up to the conserved J-encoded phenylalanine. Sequences without an unambiguous match to a single V gene segment were excluded from the earlier analysis of about 630 of the donors. In an earlier analysis of approximately 560 of the donors, a V segment was called functional when productive rearrangements were above 56.7%, and segregating when the standard deviation between donors exceeded 5%. A statistical classification framework was built to diagnose cytomegalovirus status from the catalog of TCR beta chain sequences. In a later analysis, V and J genes were assigned by comparing TCR nucleotide sequences against IMGT/GENE-DB human TR gene sequences. A later analysis assigned CDR3 sequences and most-parsimonious VDJ recombination scenarios with the TCRdist pipeline. In a later analysis, every TCR beta chain was defined by the combination of its CDR3 amino acid sequence and its V-gene family, and reads without a unique V-gene family were dropped. A later analysis removed 500 to 600 highly shared, low-generation-probability nucleotide sequences to deal with suspected cross-contamination and a sequencing artifact. In a later analysis, a clonal expansion index was calculated for each public chain from normalized within-repertoire ranks of inferred template counts. In a later analysis, generation probabilities were computed using a VDJ recombination model fitted to out-of-frame rearrangements, and the results were checked against IGoR. In a later analysis, TCR-TCR, TCR-HLA and TCR-CMV co-occurrence was scored with hypergeometric tests, and a repertoire-size bias correction was applied to TCR pairs. In a later analysis, false discovery rates were estimated by permuting HLA or CMV assignments 20 times. In a later analysis, co-occurring TCRs were grouped using DBSCAN, with TCRdist sequence similarity added in when clustering inside HLA-allele-positive subsets. For co-occurrence clustering, repertoires with fewer than 30,000 or more than 120,000 public chains were excluded, along with five repertoires with anomalous nucleotide sharing. The table comes from immuneACCESS by way of TCRdb, which keeps in-frame sequences with V and J called. Part of the clones is missing from these tables; in studies checked, under half for an unresolved V gene and the rest for unknown reasons. For V, J and clone size, that table is used; D and trimming come from the DNA. The sample table contains 160,000 or so clones; only one count was recorded for around 73% of them. Under 2.5% of the sample is held by the ten biggest clonotypes.

Here V drops 7 bases and J drops 0 bases, and the junction holds 7 bases not matched to any gene. The CDR3 spans 15 residues, from the cysteine through the phenylalanine. Only CDR3 DNA remains: 45 bases, in frame from the first base. CDR1 and CDR2, looked up from the germline V gene, are MDHEN and SYDVKM. The cohort consisted of hundreds of healthy bone marrow donors. Cohort members were all nominally healthy when sampled, although unrecorded immune exposures were likely present. The donor was CMV seronegative and belonged to the group of around 350 seronegative cohort members. Every donor gave a peripheral blood sample, and the peripheral blood mononuclear cells from that sample were used for TCR beta sequencing. Genomic DNA extraction from the blood cell samples was performed with the Qiagen DNeasy Blood Extraction Kit. This sample was taken from a study of cytomegalovirus exposure and HLA in healthy donors (dated by TCRdb to the late 2010s). In terms of the full investigation: According to an earlier analysis of a few hundred of the donors, some 180 million T cells yielded some 110 million unique TCR beta sequences and 276 Gb of sequence data. Roughly 320 gigabases of sequencing data and 75 million to 85 million unique TCR sequences made up an early release that covered approximately 650 HLA-typed donors. Of the roughly 410 genotyped donors, 80% to 90% were placed in the genetic ancestry cluster associated with self-reported Caucasian donors. The study aimed to test whether signatures of past pathogen exposure could be identified by cataloging public T cell receptors. Using immunosequencing, the study profiled T cell repertoires from 666 subjects and related those repertoires to cytomegalovirus serostatus. A separate validation cohort of about 110 different subjects was used in addition to the 666-subject first cohort. The study combined high-throughput TCR immunosequencing, statistical association of individual TCRs with disease status, and machine learning to predict cytomegalovirus infection status. A later analysis re-analyzed previously published TCR beta repertoires from about 730 donors and added high-resolution HLA genotyping to study TCR occurrence patterns. Rather than drawing on any new phenotypic data, the later analysis identified candidate immune exposures from TCR beta sequences and the way those sequences occurred across donors. To decide whether each TCR beta V gene segment behaved as functional or pseudogenic, an earlier analysis of fewer than 750 of the donors relied on high-throughput TCR beta sequencing. Donor age, sex, ethnicity and CMV serostatus were compiled together with the repertoire data. In a later genetic analysis, genome-wide SNP genotypes for about 65% of the roughly 700 donors were used, and that subset was treated as a discovery cohort. All discovery cohort repertoires had been generated on a single sequencing platform. HLA typing covered class I and class II loci at four-digit resolution. Typing coverage differed by locus: A, B, C, DRB1 and DQB1 were typed in about 629-630 donors, DQA1 in 500 to 550, DPA1 in some 570, and DPB1 in roughly 470. Because of strong linkage in the cohort, roughly five DR-DQ haplotypes were treated as single units for association and clustering. Among around 400 genotyped donors of the cohort, an average of approximately 200,000 unique TCR beta nucleotide sequences was sequenced per donor, of which roughly 18% were non-productive. What the study reported, not specific to this receptor: Some IMGT-functional V segments, including TRBV6-2 and TRBV6-3, could not be told apart with the 87-base-pair reads, so those segments were excluded. According to a later genetic analysis, donors in an Asian-associated ancestry cluster had fewer N-insertions in productive TCRs than the approximately 670-donor mean. CMV serostatus was the only immune exposure information available for the cohort. According to a later analysis, TCR association rates differed among HLA loci, with DRB1 alleles showing the most associated TCRs and HLA-C alleles showing the fewest. Sequencing depth was assumed to be roughly uniform across donors in the presence/absence analyses, though that assumption may not hold. The earlier analysis of a few hundred of the donors excluded roughly 16 rarely observed V segments, including chromosome 9 orphons, because counts were too low. A later analysis found that HLA-associated TCR beta chains were more clonally expanded and had lower generation probabilities than equally common non-associated chains. In an earlier analysis of over 550 of the donors, most TCR beta V segments were observed in productive rearrangements about 87% or about 30% of the time, broadly matching IMGT annotations. The authors suggested that the approach could potentially be generalized to other disease states and immunological phenotypes. A further reported finding was that TCR beta sequences accurately predicted the HLA-A and HLA-B alleles for most subjects in the first cohort. The study gave a list of some 150 TCR beta chains associated with cytomegalovirus. In a later analysis, 15,000 to 20,000 TCR beta sequences were associated with specific HLA alleles at a false discovery rate of 0.05. Correlated functional status among segregating V segments might reflect linkage disequilibrium, but an unknown experimental factor could not be ruled out. When HLA alleles, especially DR and DQ, strongly co-occurred, attributing TCR associations to individual alleles was difficult. Only TCR beta chains were sequenced in this cohort, and the absence of alpha or paired-chain data limited detectable features. A group of highly shared sequence variants was considered likely to be a technical artifact of the sequencing pipeline. In a later analysis, most CMV-associated TCR beta chains were found to appear HLA-restricted, with HLA associations seemingly driven largely by CMV exposure. An association between a missense DCLRE1C variant and V-gene and J-gene trimming of TCR beta chains was found in a later genetic analysis and replicated in an independent cohort. In both the original and validation cohorts, the classifier was reported to diagnose cytomegalovirus status with high specificity and sensitivity. Several of the top co-occurrence clusters appeared to be linked to parvovirus B19, influenza, CMV and Epstein-Barr virus, according to a later analysis. Because some donors lacked HLA typing at each locus, the association tests relied only on the typed subset. Across donors, most TCR sequences were observed very rarely, whereas some public TCRs were present in many individuals. In vitro tests confirmed that a few of the cytomegalovirus-associated TCR beta chains recognize cytomegalovirus antigens.

The material sequenced was PBMCs. This TCR came from a man aged 55-75 years in good health and CMV-seronegative. In this chain, TRBV28 is recombined with TRBJ2-7; 9 middle bases align to TRBD2. The CDR3 reads CASTGGRALSYEQYF. The DNA sequence is as follows: TGTGCCAGCACTGGCGGGAGGGCCCTCTCCTACGAGCAGTACTTC.